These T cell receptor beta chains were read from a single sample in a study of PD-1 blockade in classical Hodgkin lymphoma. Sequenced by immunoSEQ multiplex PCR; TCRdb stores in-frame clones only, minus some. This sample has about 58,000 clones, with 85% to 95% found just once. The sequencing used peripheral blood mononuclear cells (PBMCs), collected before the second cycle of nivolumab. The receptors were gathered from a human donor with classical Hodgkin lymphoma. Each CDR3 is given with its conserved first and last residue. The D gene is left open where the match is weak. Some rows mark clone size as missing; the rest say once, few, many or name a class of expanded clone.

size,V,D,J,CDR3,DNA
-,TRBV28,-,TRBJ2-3,CASRDFSGATDTQYF,TGTGCCAGCAGGGATTTTAGCGGAGCCACAGATACGCAGTATTTT
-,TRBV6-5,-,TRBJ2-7,CASSYPGDNYYEQYF,TGTGCCAGCAGTTATCCCGGGGACAATTACTACGAGCAGTACTTC
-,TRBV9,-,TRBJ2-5,CASSVAIEETQYF,TGTGCCAGCAGCGTCGCTATCGAAGAGACCCAGTACTTC
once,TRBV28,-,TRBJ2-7,CASSPLSYEQYF,TGTGCCAGCAGTCCCCTCTCCTACGAGCAGTACTTC
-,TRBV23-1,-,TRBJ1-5,CASSQTFAENPSNSNQPQHF,TGCGCCAGCAGTCAAACATTTGCAGAAAACCCTTCTAATAGCAATCAGCCCCAGCATTTT
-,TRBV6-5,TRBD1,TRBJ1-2,CASSYSTGGEGYTF,TGTGCCAGCAGTTACTCGACAGGGGGGGAAGGCTACACCTTC
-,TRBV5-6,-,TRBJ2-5,CASSLGLAQETQYF,TGTGCCAGCAGCTTGGGGCTAGCCCAAGAGACCCAGTACTTC
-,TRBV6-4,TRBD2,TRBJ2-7,CAASATPSGPTYEQYF,TGTGCCGCCTCAGCGACGCCTAGCGGGCCTACCTACGAGCAGTACTTC
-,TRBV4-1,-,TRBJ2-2,CASSRGHARDTGELFF,TGCGCCAGCAGTCGGGGACACGCCAGGGACACCGGGGAGCTGTTTTTT
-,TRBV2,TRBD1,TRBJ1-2,CASNSGTGLQGYTF,TGTGCCAGCAACTCCGGGACAGGACTTCAAGGCTACACCTTC
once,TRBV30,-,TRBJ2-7,CAWSYSPYEQYF,TGTGCCTGGAGCTATTCTCCCTACGAGCAGTACTTC
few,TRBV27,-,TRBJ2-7,CASSFTGSDYEQYF,TGTGCCAGCAGCTTCACAGGGTCTGACTACGAGCAGTACTTC
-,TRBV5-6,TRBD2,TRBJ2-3,CASSFLRSGSGTDTQYF,TGTGCCAGCAGCTTTCTTCGGAGCGGGAGCGGCACAGATACGCAGTATTTT
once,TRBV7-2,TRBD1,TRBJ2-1,CASSLYGDRGYNEQFF,TGTGCCAGCAGCTTATATGGGGACAGGGGATACAATGAGCAGTTCTTC
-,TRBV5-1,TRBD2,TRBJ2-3,CASSLAPGTSGGYTDTQYF,TGCGCCAGCAGCTTGGCCCCCGGGACTAGCGGGGGTTACACAGATACGCAGTATTTT
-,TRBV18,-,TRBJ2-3,CASSPTDSTDTQYF,TGTGCCAGCTCACCGACGGACAGCACAGATACGCAGTATTTT
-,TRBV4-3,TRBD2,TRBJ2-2,CASSQAWTSGMSGELFF,TGCGCCAGCAGCCAAGCGTGGACTAGCGGGATGAGTGGGGAGCTGTTTTTT
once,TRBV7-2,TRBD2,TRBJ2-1,CASRRGGYNEQFF,TGTGCCAGCCGACGGGGGGGCTACAATGAGCAGTTCTTC
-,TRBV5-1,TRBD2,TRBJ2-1,CASSREGSEANEQFF,TGCGCCAGCAGCCGGGAGGGGTCCGAAGCCAATGAGCAGTTCTTC
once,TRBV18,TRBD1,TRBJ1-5,CASSQQGSNQPQHF,TGTGCCAGCTCTCAACAGGGGAGCAATCAGCCCCAGCATTTT
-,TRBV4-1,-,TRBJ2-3,CASSLPDTDTQYF,TGCGCCAGCAGTCTTCCCGACACAGATACGCAGTATTTT
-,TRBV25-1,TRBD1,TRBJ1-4,CASSPTGQGVEKLFF,TGTGCCAGCAGTCCCACGGGACAGGGGGTTGAAAAACTGTTTTTT
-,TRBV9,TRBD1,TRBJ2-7,CASSRWTGPYEQYF,TGTGCCAGCAGCCGTTGGACAGGGCCCTACGAGCAGTACTTC
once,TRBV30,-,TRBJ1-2,CAWTGGLGYGYTF,TGTGCCTGGACGGGGGGGCTGGGCTATGGCTACACCTTC
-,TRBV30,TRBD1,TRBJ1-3,CAWSSGQDSGNTIYF,TGTGCCTGGAGTAGTGGACAGGACTCTGGAAACACCATATATTTT
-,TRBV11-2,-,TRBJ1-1,CASSLATASNTEAFF,TGTGCCAGCAGCTTAGCTACAGCTTCGAACACTGAAGCTTTCTTT
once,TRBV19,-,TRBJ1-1,CASSTATEAFF,TGTGCCAGTAGTACGGCCACTGAAGCTTTCTTT
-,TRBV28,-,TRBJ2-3,CASSFKIRAEVVPLYTDTQYF,TGTGCCAGCAGTTTTAAGATTAGGGCCGAAGTGGTCCCACTTTACACAGATACGCAGTATTTT